The 30 T cell receptor beta chains listed next were all sequenced from one sample in a study of blood T cells in healthy people across ages. Primed by a sample-barcoded 5' primer and a J-beta primer mix, a second PCR proceeded for about 6 to 11 cycles. Each CDR3 protein gets one entry after TCRdb re-called the 5' RACE reads with MiXCR. The table records some 1.5 million distinct CDR3 sequences, approximately 43% of them present only once. The sample consisted of blood. The receptor set was obtained from a woman under 30 in good health.

The V and J genes are TRBV12-3 or TRBV12-4 and TRBJ2-5; D is undetermined. Between the trimmed V and J ends, which lost 5 bases and 3 bases, there was a span of 13 bases. This CDR3 region has 14 residues. In nucleotides, the CDR3 is TGTGCCAGCAGTCATACAGACACCAAAGAGACCCAGTACTTC. It codes for CASSHTDTKETQYF.

This clonotype was recorded many times. This chain connects TRBV7-8 to TRBJ2-7; 8 bases are shared with TRBD1. The length of the CDR3 is 17 residues. CDR1 is SGHVS and CDR2 is FQNEAQ in the germline V gene. The ends lost 1 base at V and 1 base at J; junction bases unmatched: 9. CDR3 loop: CASSLGSPGGPSYEQYF. CDR3 in DNA: TGTGCCAGCAGCTTAGGTTCCCCAGGGGGCCCTTCCTACGAGCAGTACTTC.

The chain employs TRBV2 and TRBJ2-1; no reliable D call. CDR1 SNHLY and CDR2 FYNNEI come from the germline V gene. The CDR3 spans 14 residues. The germline V and J ends were trimmed by 6 bases and 10 bases, with 19 bases remaining between them. This CDR3 reads CASRVVLPVREQFF. In DNA, the CDR3 is TGTGCCAGCAGGGTGGTACTGCCCGTAAGGGAGCAGTTCTTC.

The rearrangement joins TRBV20-1 to TRBJ2-7; D uncertain. V was shortened by 4 bases and J by 3 bases, with 22 bases between the two germline ends. The CDR3 sequence is 16 residues long. From germline, CDR1 is DFQATT and CDR2 SNEGSKA (reference sequence). The CDR3 bases are TGCAGTGCTACCGATAGAAAGGTGGAGAATGGCTACGAGCAGTACTTC. Its protein product is CSATDRKVENGYEQYF.

The table lists this clonotype with a few counts. The chain combines TRBV11-2 with TRBJ2-3; no clear D gene. Germline V gene data show CDR1 as SGHAT and CDR2 as FQNNGV. The CDR3 extends over 15 amino acids. The V gene lost 0 bases and the J gene lost 2 bases, with 9 bases spanning the gap. The CDR3 DNA is TGTGCCAGCAGCTTAGATGCGTCGCACACAGATACGCAGTATTTT. The encoded protein is CASSLDASHTDTQYF.

The CDR3 region has the DNA TGTGCCAGCAGCTTAGCGACAGGGTCATACCAAGAGACCCAGTACTTC. It translates to CASSLATGSYQETQYF. The chain carries TRBV7-9 and TRBJ2-5; TRBD1 matches at 7 bases. The CDR3 has 16 amino acids. Germline values: CDR1 SEHNR, CDR2 FQNEAQ (reference sequence). Trimming removed 0 bases from V and 0 bases from J; junction bases left unmatched: 4.

This clonotype turned up a few times. J is TRBJ1-2 and V is TRBV4-3; 8 bases are shared with TRBD1. The germline gives CDR1 LGHNA, CDR2 YSLEER. Trimming removed 0 bases from V and 4 bases from J; junction bases left unmatched: 7. The CDR3 runs 16 residues. CDR3 residues: CASSQETRTGTYGYTF. The DNA of the CDR3 is TGCGCCAGCAGCCAAGAGACCAGGACAGGGACCTATGGCTACACCTTC.

Concerning this clonotype itself: A read error may account for a junction end that differs from germline. The CDR3 is CASRPAGVSSYNKQFF. The CDR3, as DNA: TGTGCCAGCCGTCCGGCGGGGGTCTCCTCCTACAATAAGCAGTTCTTC. The genes are TRBV6-1 and TRBJ2-1; 7 bases are shared with TRBD2. The CDR3 sequence is 16 residues long. Per the germline V gene, CDR1 is MNHNS and CDR2 is SASEGT.

This clonotype has just a few counts. The rearrangement joins TRBV6-5 to TRBJ2-3; perhaps TRBD2 as D (6 bases). Germline CDR1 reads MNHEY; CDR2 reads SVGAGI. With 7 bases removed from V and 0 bases from J, the gap between germline ends came to 8 bases. The length of the CDR3 is 13 residues. The CDR3 coding sequence is TGTGCCAGCACCGGGACTAGCACAGATACGCAGTATTTT. This codes for CASTGTSTDTQYF.

A word on this clonotype: This could be a read error, since a much larger clone is one nucleotide away. The gene calls are TRBV20-1 and TRBJ2-1, with 11 bases identical to TRBD2. This CDR3 is 16 amino acids long. Germline V lookup: CDR1 DFQATT, CDR2 SNEGSKA (reference sequence). The V and J ends lost 3 bases and 13 bases, in that order; junction bases with no gene match: 17. CDR3 protein: CSASSGTSGGKETQFF. CDR3 coding DNA: TGCAGTGCTAGTTCCGGGACTAGCGGAGGAAAAGAGACCCAGTTCTTC.

The V and J genes are TRBV4-3 and TRBJ2-1; tentative D call: TRBD2 (5 bases). The V and J ends lost 1 base and 7 bases respectively, with 17 bases between them. Germline CDR1 reads LGHNA; CDR2 reads YSLEER. The CDR3 is made up of 16 amino acids. CDR3 coding DNA: TGCGCCAGCAGCCAAGGGCTACTGGGAGTTAGAAATGAGCAGTTCTTC. It is translated as CASSQGLLGVRNEQFF.

The gene calls are TRBV4-2 and TRBJ2-3; weak D call: TRBD2 (6 bases). This CDR3 is 14 amino acids long. Germline V gives CDR1 LGHNA, CDR2 YNFKEQ. With 1 base removed from V and 5 bases from J, the gap between germline ends came to 10 bases. This CDR3 is CASSQALSGDTQYF. CDR3 coding DNA: TGTGCCAGCAGCCAAGCACTTAGCGGAGATACGCAGTATTTT.

In regard to this clonotype: Given a much more abundant clone one base away, this may be a read error. CDR3 loop: CTSSPDGQGYNEQFF. The DNA of the CDR3 is TGTACCAGCAGTCCGGACGGACAGGGTTACAATGAGCAGTTCTTC. This chain uses TRBV27 with TRBJ2-1; 8 nucleotides line up with TRBD1. Germline lookup yields CDR1 MNHEY and CDR2 SMNVEV (reference sequence). The CDR3 length is 15 residues.

In this sample, this clonotype turned up a few times. The chain recombines TRBV7-8 with TRBJ2-7, with D possibly TRBD2 on 6 matching bases. The CDR3 consists of 16 residues. Germline assignment: CDR1 SGHVS and CDR2 FQNEAQ. The V end was cut by 1 base, the J end by 7 bases, with 20 bases between. As DNA, the CDR3 is TGTGCCAGCAGCTTAGAAGGGACTTACCCTGTCGATGAGCAGTACTTC. It yields the protein CASSLEGTYPVDEQYF.

The chain combines TRBV5-1 with TRBJ2-3; maybe TRBD1 (5 bases). Per the germline V gene, CDR1 is SGHRS and CDR2 is YFSETQ. The length of the CDR3 is 15 residues. V gave up 0 bases and J gave up 6 bases, with 14 bases separating them. CDR3 protein: CASSLVVLGADTQYF. In DNA form, the CDR3 reads TGCGCCAGCAGCTTGGTTGTCCTAGGGGCGGATACGCAGTATTTT. The entire variable domain, with the rest obtained from reference TRBV5-1 and TRBJ2-3, is as follows: KAGVTQTPRYLIKTRGQQVTLSCSPISGHRSVSWYQQTPGQGLQFLFEYFSETQRNKGNFPGRFSGRQFSNSRSEMNVSTLELGDSALYLCASSLVVLGADTQYFGPGTRLTVL.

This chain uses TRBV29-1 with TRBJ1-1; D not resolved. Trimming shortened V by 7 bases and J by 1 base, and 13 bases separated the two germline ends. The CDR3 length is 13 residues. CDR1 is SQVTM and CDR2 is ANQGSEA in the germline V gene. In DNA form, the CDR3 reads TGCAGCGCAGCGGGCCTACCGAACACTGAAGCTTTCTTT. It codes for CSAAGLPNTEAFF.

Here the CDR3 reads CASSPPGAGYGYTF. CDR3 sequence (DNA): TGTGCCAGCAGTCCCCCAGGGGCAGGGTATGGCTACACCTTC. This chain connects TRBV7-9 to TRBJ1-2, with D perhaps TRBD1 (6 bases). Germline V lookup: CDR1 SEHNR, CDR2 FQNEAQ (reference sequence). With 6 bases removed from V and 5 bases from J, the gap between germline ends came to 16 bases. This CDR3 is 14 amino acids long.

This clonotype was found once. The chain joins TRBV20-1 to TRBJ1-2; 12 positions agree with TRBD1. V gave up 6 bases and J gave up 3 bases; unmatched junction bases: 11. In germline, CDR1 is DFQATT, CDR2 SNEGSKA (reference sequence). The CDR3 is made up of 16 amino acids. CDR3 nucleotides: TGCAGTGCCACGACGGGACAGGGGGCCGTCTACTATGGCTACACCTTC. Translated: CSATTGQGAVYYGYTF.

This clonotype was picked up a small number of times. The chain joins TRBV12-3 or TRBV12-4 to TRBJ2-3; D is unclear. CDR3 size: 14 residues. Trimming left V 6 bases short and J 1 base short, with 11 bases between. CDR3 nucleotide sequence: TGTGCCAGCAGACCGGGCCCAGGCACAGATACGCAGTATTTT. Translating gives CASRPGPGTDTQYF.

This clonotype turned up a few times. The V gene is TRBV6-2 or TRBV6-3, the J gene TRBJ2-7, with 7 nucleotides matching TRBD1. Germline V gene data show CDR1 as MNHEY and CDR2 as SVGEGT. CDR3 length: 17 amino acids. V lost 6 bases and J lost 3; bases outside the gene matches: 17. In DNA form, the CDR3 reads TGTGCCAGCAGGACCCACCGACAGGGCCAAGACTTCTACGAGCAGTACTTC. It translates to CASRTHRQGQDFYEQYF.

This clonotype was counted only a few times. The rearrangement joins TRBV5-5 to TRBJ2-1; D might be TRBD2 (6 bases). V was pared by 0 bases and J by 3 bases, with 13 bases between. CDR1 SGHKS and CDR2 YYEKEE come from the germline V gene (reference sequence). This CDR3 region has 16 residues. DNA of the CDR3: TGTGCCAGCAGCTTGGCGGGTAGCGGAGGCTACAATGAGCAGTTCTTC. Amino acid sequence: CASSLAGSGGYNEQFF.

This sequence joins TRBV20-1 and TRBJ2-5; possibly TRBD1 or TRBD2 for D (5 bases each). This CDR3 region has 15 residues. Germline V gene sequence: CDR1 DFQATT, CDR2 SNEGSKA (reference sequence). The V end was cut by 0 bases, the J end by 11 bases, with 22 bases between. Written as DNA, the CDR3 is TGCAGTGCTAGAGACGGGACCGTAAGCTACAATGAGCAGTACTTC. Amino acids: CSARDGTVSYNEQYF.

The gene calls are TRBV5-1 and TRBJ2-2; D call uncertain. V dropped 1 base and J dropped 6 bases, with 13 bases sitting between them. Per germline, CDR1 SGHRS and CDR2 YFSETQ. CDR3 length: 15 residues. The chain's CDR3 is CASSLTGRWSGELFF. As DNA, the CDR3 is TGCGCCAGCAGCTTGACGGGCAGGTGGTCCGGGGAGCTGTTTTTT.

The sample holds a few counts of this clonotype. V is TRBV20-1 and J is TRBJ2-5, with 8 bases lining up with TRBD1. Germline CDR1 DFQATT, CDR2 SNEGSKA (reference sequence). After removal of 1 base from V and 11 bases from J, the junction contained 15 bases not matched to a gene. This CDR3 comprises 15 residues. CDR3 DNA sequence: TGCAGTGCTAGAGGGAGCGTCAGGGGGCGAAATGAGCAGTACTTC. Translated: CSARGSVRGRNEQYF.

This sequence joins TRBV28 and TRBJ2-1; perhaps TRBD2 as D (6 bases). The germline CDR1 and CDR2 sequences are MDHEN and SYDVKM. V gave up 3 bases and J gave up 6 bases, with 15 bases separating them. The CDR3 length is 15 residues. Here the CDR3 DNA reads TGTGCCAGCAGTTTCGGAGGGGCGGCGGGCAATGAGCAGTTCTTC. It is translated as CASSFGGAAGNEQFF.

This clonotype was observed a few times. V gene TRBV4-3 combines with J gene TRBJ1-2; the D is unclear. The CDR3 covers 14 residues. CDR1 LGHNA and CDR2 YSLEER come from the germline V gene. V lost 0 bases and J 3 bases, leaving 8 bases between the germline ends. The CDR3 protein is CASSQDPRDYGYTF. In nucleotides, the CDR3 is TGCGCCAGCAGCCAAGATCCCCGGGACTATGGCTACACCTTC.

This chain joins TRBV28 and TRBJ2-4; no clear D gene. The end of the DNA is better explained by TRBJ2-7, so the J call may be wrong. In germline, CDR1 is MDHEN, CDR2 SYDVKM. The CDR3 covers 14 residues. The CDR3 DNA reads as TGTGCCAGCAGTTTAGGGTCCGACGGCCACGAGCAGTACTTC. Its protein is CASSLGSDGHEQYF.

This clonotype was seen more than once but under ten times. The chain couples TRBV4-3 to TRBJ2-3; weak D call: TRBD2 (5 bases). The V and J ends lost 0 bases and 2 bases respectively, with 12 bases between them. The CDR3 contains 16 residues. The V gene's germline CDR1 is LGHNA and CDR2 YSLEER. Written as DNA, the CDR3 is TGCGCCAGCAGCCAAGAACGGTCGGGAAACACAGATACGCAGTATTTT. It is translated as CASSQERSGNTDTQYF.

The chain links TRBV13 to TRBJ2-3; D might be TRBD1 (7 bases). The germline V gene has CDR1 PRHDT and CDR2 FYEKMQ (reference sequence). V lost 4 bases, J lost 3 bases, and 14 bases lay in between. This CDR3 is 15 amino acids long. The CDR3 sequence is CASSSKTGRTDTQYF. The CDR3 DNA follows: TGTGCCAGCAGCTCGAAGACAGGGAGGACAGATACGCAGTATTTT.

The V gene is TRBV11-2, the J gene TRBJ1-2; D remains unclear. Germline V gene sequence: CDR1 SGHAT, CDR2 FQNNGV. CDR3 size: 15 residues. Trimming stripped 5 bases from V and 7 bases from J, with 20 bases between. For the CDR3, the DNA is TGTGCCAGCAGCCCAGCCTCCGGTCGGGCCCTTGGCTACACCTTC. It yields the protein CASSPASGRALGYTF.